A selection of T cell receptor beta chains follows, all from one sample in a study of vaccination and CD4 T cells after COVID-19. Their cognate antigens are unknown. TCRdb re-called the PCR reads through MiXCR, storing one row per CDR3 protein. The repertoire has about 25,000 distinct CDR3 sequences, about 52% of them found once; the top ten carry 6.1%. Sequencing used CD4+ T cells from blood, cultured in vitro. Receptors were obtained from a human donor who had recovered from COVID-19. Both conserved end residues are part of each CDR3. A D gene is named only where the DNA matches it firmly. A clone size is listed for some rows: how often the clone was seen (once, few, many), or a class if it is expanded.

v_call: TRBV5-4
j_call: TRBJ1-2
clone_size: .
d_call: .
cdr3_nt: TGTGCCAGCAGCTTGGACCCAAGTAACTATGGCTACACCTTC
cdr3_aa: CASSLDPSNYGYTF

v_call: TRBV27
j_call: TRBJ1-6
clone_size: .
d_call: .
cdr3_nt: TGTGCCAGCACGGGGGGGAGCTCCTATAATTCACCCCTCCACTTT
cdr3_aa: CASTGGSSYNSPLHF

v_call: TRBV6-1
j_call: TRBJ1-5
clone_size: .
d_call: .
cdr3_nt: TGTGCCAGCAAGCTGACAGCGTCTAATCAGCCCCAGCATTTT
cdr3_aa: CASKLTASNQPQHF

v_call: TRBV27
j_call: TRBJ2-7
clone_size: .
d_call: .
cdr3_nt: TGTGCCAGCAGTTCGCAAGTAGGTCAGGGGATGAAGGAGCAGTACTTC
cdr3_aa: CASSSQVGQGMKEQYF

v_call: TRBV5-1
j_call: TRBJ2-7
clone_size: few
d_call: TRBD1
cdr3_nt: TGCGCCAGCAGCGCTCCCGGGACAGCGTACGAGCAGTACTTC
cdr3_aa: CASSAPGTAYEQYF

v_call: TRBV2
j_call: TRBJ2-3
clone_size: .
d_call: TRBD2
cdr3_nt: TGTGCCAGCACCGAGACTAGCGTCACAGATACGCAGTATTTT
cdr3_aa: CASTETSVTDTQYF

v_call: TRBV19
j_call: TRBJ2-7
clone_size: .
d_call: TRBD1
cdr3_nt: TGTGCCAGTAGTATTATCGGGACAGGGGACTACGAGCAGTACTTC
cdr3_aa: CASSIIGTGDYEQYF

v_call: TRBV6-1
j_call: TRBJ1-2
clone_size: few
d_call: TRBD1
cdr3_nt: TGTGCCAGCAGTGTGGTTTCGGACAGGGAATATGGCTACACCTTC
cdr3_aa: CASSVVSDREYGYTF

v_call: TRBV20-1
j_call: TRBJ2-7
clone_size: .
d_call: .
cdr3_nt: TGCAGTGCTAGAGATCGTCGTGGCGGGTCCTACGAGCAGTACTTC
cdr3_aa: CSARDRRGGSYEQYF

v_call: TRBV11-2
j_call: TRBJ2-3
clone_size: .
d_call: .
cdr3_nt: TGTGCCAGCAGCTTAGGGGTAGTGGGGGCAGATACGCAGTATTTT
cdr3_aa: CASSLGVVGADTQYF

v_call: TRBV19
j_call: TRBJ2-5
clone_size: .
d_call: TRBD2
cdr3_nt: TGTGCCAGTAGTAGCAGACTAGCGGGAACCAAAGAGACCCAGTACTTC
cdr3_aa: CASSSRLAGTKETQYF

v_call: TRBV20-1
j_call: TRBJ2-1
clone_size: .
d_call: TRBD2
cdr3_nt: TGCAGTGCTAGAGATCCTGGTAGCGGGAGGGCAAGGAATGAGCAGTTCTTC
cdr3_aa: CSARDPGSGRARNEQFF

v_call: TRBV7-2
j_call: TRBJ2-7
clone_size: .
d_call: TRBD2
cdr3_nt: TGTGCCAGCAGCTTAGACCGGACGGGGGGGCAGTACTTC
cdr3_aa: CASSLDRTGGQYF

v_call: TRBV11-3
j_call: TRBJ1-1
clone_size: few
d_call: .
cdr3_nt: TGTGCCAGCAGCTTAGCAGCCAGCACTGAAGCTTTCTTT
cdr3_aa: CASSLAASTEAFF

v_call: TRBV29-1
j_call: TRBJ2-7
clone_size: .
d_call: .
cdr3_nt: TGCAGCGTTGGCCTGGGAGTGCAGTACTTC
cdr3_aa: CSVGLGVQYF

v_call: TRBV11-2
j_call: TRBJ2-5
clone_size: few
d_call: .
cdr3_nt: TGTGCCAGCAACAAACTAGGGACCCAGTACTTC
cdr3_aa: CASNKLGTQYF

v_call: TRBV9
j_call: TRBJ1-5
clone_size: .
d_call: .
cdr3_nt: TGTGCCAGCAGCGTAGGTCCCGCAGGTCAGCCCCAGCATTTT
cdr3_aa: CASSVGPAGQPQHF

v_call: TRBV7-5
j_call: TRBJ2-3
clone_size: medium-sized
d_call: .
cdr3_nt: .
cdr3_aa: CISVPEAIYQGRCTDTQYF

v_call: TRBV12-3/TRBV12-4
j_call: TRBJ2-1
clone_size: .
d_call: .
cdr3_nt: TGTGCCAGCAGTCTACTAGGCTACTACTACAATGAGCAGTTCTTC
cdr3_aa: CASSLLGYYYNEQFF

v_call: TRBV6-5
j_call: TRBJ2-7
clone_size: few
d_call: TRBD1
cdr3_nt: TGTGCCAGCAGTTACTCGGCAGGGGGCATTGGCTACGAGCAGTACTTC
cdr3_aa: CASSYSAGGIGYEQYF

v_call: TRBV18
j_call: TRBJ2-3
clone_size: .
d_call: .
cdr3_nt: TGTGCCAGCTCACCCCGCCGGGACCCAGATACGCAGTATTTT
cdr3_aa: CASSPRRDPDTQYF

v_call: TRBV20-1
j_call: TRBJ1-2
clone_size: .
d_call: .
cdr3_nt: TGCAGTGCTAGGGCCGGGACGGATGGCTACACCTTC
cdr3_aa: CSARAGTDGYTF

v_call: TRBV2
j_call: TRBJ2-1
clone_size: .
d_call: .
cdr3_nt: TGTGCCAGCAGTGACCTATACAATGAGCAGTTCTTC
cdr3_aa: CASSDLYNEQFF

v_call: TRBV7-2
j_call: TRBJ2-2
clone_size: few
d_call: .
cdr3_nt: TGTGCCAGCAGCTTAGCCGGCGCGAACACCGGGGAGCTGTTTTTT
cdr3_aa: CASSLAGANTGELFF

v_call: TRBV7-9
j_call: TRBJ1-6
clone_size: .
d_call: .
cdr3_nt: TGTGCCAGCAGCCGAACCGTACTGGGGGGGAGTTACTATAATTCACCCCTCCACTTT
cdr3_aa: CASSRTVLGGSYYNSPLHF

v_call: TRBV20-1
j_call: TRBJ1-3
clone_size: .
d_call: .
cdr3_nt: TGCAGTGCTAGGACAGCTGGAAACACCATATATTTT
cdr3_aa: CSARTAGNTIYF

v_call: TRBV4-2
j_call: TRBJ1-2
clone_size: .
d_call: .
cdr3_nt: TGTGCCAGCAGCCAAGATCCGGGATCCTATGGCTACACCTTC
cdr3_aa: CASSQDPGSYGYTF

v_call: TRBV19
j_call: TRBJ2-5
clone_size: .
d_call: TRBD1
cdr3_nt: TGTGCCAGCAGCATCAGGGGGTTGAGAGGGGTCCAGTACTTC
cdr3_aa: CASSIRGLRGVQYF

v_call: TRBV20-1
j_call: TRBJ1-2
clone_size: .
d_call: TRBD1
cdr3_nt: TGCAGTGCTAGACCCCGGGACAGGGTTTGGCATCTGTTTGGCTACACCTTC
cdr3_aa: CSARPRDRVWHLFGYTF

v_call: TRBV10-1
j_call: TRBJ1-1
clone_size: .
d_call: TRBD1
cdr3_nt: TGCGCCAGCAGTGAGTCGACAGGGGGGTTGGCTGAAGCTTTCTTT
cdr3_aa: CASSESTGGLAEAFF

v_call: TRBV20-1
j_call: TRBJ1-5
clone_size: few
d_call: TRBD1
cdr3_nt: TGCAGTGCTAGGAAACGGACAGGGGTGTCCAATCAGCCCCAGCATTTT
cdr3_aa: CSARKRTGVSNQPQHF

v_call: TRBV5-4
j_call: TRBJ2-7
clone_size: few
d_call: .
cdr3_nt: TGTGCCAGCAGCTTGGATGGTTGGGACCGAGACTACGAGCAGTACTTC
cdr3_aa: CASSLDGWDRDYEQYF

v_call: TRBV3-1
j_call: TRBJ2-5
clone_size: .
d_call: .
cdr3_nt: TGTGCCAGCAGCCAAGTAAGAAAGACCCAGTACTTC
cdr3_aa: CASSQVRKTQYF

v_call: TRBV11-3
j_call: TRBJ1-1
clone_size: once
d_call: .
cdr3_nt: TGTGCCAGCAGCTTAGGCGGGGGGCTCATAGGCGCTGAAGCTTTCTTT
cdr3_aa: CASSLGGGLIGAEAFF

v_call: TRBV7-9
j_call: TRBJ2-3
clone_size: few
d_call: .
cdr3_nt: TGTGCCAGCAGCTCCGGGGATGCGATTAAAGATACGCAGTATTTT
cdr3_aa: CASSSGDAIKDTQYF

v_call: TRBV5-1
j_call: TRBJ2-5
clone_size: .
d_call: .
cdr3_nt: TGCGCCAGCAGCTTGGTGGGGGGAGAGACCCAGTACTTC
cdr3_aa: CASSLVGGETQYF

v_call: TRBV2
j_call: TRBJ2-3
clone_size: .
d_call: .
cdr3_nt: TGTGCCAGCAGTCAGACAGCGATGCGCACAGATACGCAGTATTTT
cdr3_aa: CASSQTAMRTDTQYF

v_call: TRBV20-1
j_call: TRBJ2-2
clone_size: .
d_call: TRBD2
cdr3_nt: TGCAGTGCTAGAGATCAAGCTAGCGGGAGCCCCGACACCGGGGAGCTGTTTTTT
cdr3_aa: CSARDQASGSPDTGELFF

v_call: TRBV7-2
j_call: TRBJ2-1
clone_size: .
d_call: TRBD1
cdr3_nt: TGTGCCAGCAGCTCCCCTCAGGCCAGGGGGTACAATGAGCAGTTCTTC
cdr3_aa: CASSSPQARGYNEQFF

v_call: TRBV5-4
j_call: TRBJ2-2
clone_size: .
d_call: TRBD2
cdr3_nt: TGTGCCAGCAGCCGAGGACTAGCGGGGGGAAGAAACACCGGGGAGCTGTTTTTT
cdr3_aa: CASSRGLAGGRNTGELFF

v_call: TRBV2
j_call: TRBJ2-5
clone_size: .
d_call: .
cdr3_nt: TGTGCCAGCAGTGAAGTTGGGATTCAAGGGGGGACCCAGTACTTC
cdr3_aa: CASSEVGIQGGTQYF

v_call: TRBV6-1
j_call: TRBJ2-1
clone_size: .
d_call: .
cdr3_nt: TGTGCCAGCAGTGTCTCTCTCAGTGGGGTAGGGAGCCGCTCCTACAATGAGCAGTTCTTC
cdr3_aa: CASSVSLSGVGSRSYNEQFF

v_call: TRBV11-3
j_call: TRBJ2-2
clone_size: few
d_call: TRBD2
cdr3_nt: TGTGCCAGCAGCCCGCGAGAGCGGGGCACCGGGGAGCTGTTTTTT
cdr3_aa: CASSPRERGTGELFF

v_call: TRBV7-9
j_call: TRBJ1-2
clone_size: .
d_call: .
cdr3_nt: TGTGCCAGCAGCTCCACAACAGGGTACCACACCTTC
cdr3_aa: CASSSTTGYHTF

v_call: TRBV5-1
j_call: TRBJ2-7
clone_size: .
d_call: .
cdr3_nt: TGCGCCAGCACCGACAGGCAGTCCTACGAGCAGTACTTC
cdr3_aa: CASTDRQSYEQYF

v_call: TRBV7-2
j_call: TRBJ2-6
clone_size: few
d_call: TRBD2
cdr3_nt: TGTGCCAGCAGCTTATCAGCGGGAATGGCTGGGGCCAACGTCCTGACTTTC
cdr3_aa: CASSLSAGMAGANVLTF

v_call: TRBV7-8
j_call: TRBJ2-5
clone_size: few
d_call: .
cdr3_nt: TGTGCCAGCAGCTTAGCGGGGGGGCGAGGAAAGACCCAGTACTTC
cdr3_aa: CASSLAGGRGKTQYF

v_call: TRBV7-8
j_call: TRBJ1-2
clone_size: .
d_call: .
cdr3_nt: TGTGCCAGCAGCTTAGGTGGAGAGGGCTATGGCTACACCTTC
cdr3_aa: CASSLGGEGYGYTF